A selection of T cell receptor beta chains follows, all from one sample in a study of siplizumab effects on memory and regulatory T cells. Data came from immunoSEQ multiplex PCR; TCRdb stores just in-frame clones and leaves some out. In the table there are around 100,000 clones, about 91% of which are singletons. What was sequenced was CD4+ T cells sorted from blood. The source of these receptors is a human donor in good health. CDR3s include the opening cysteine and the closing phenylalanine or tryptophan. A D gene is named only where the DNA matches it firmly. Some rows mark clone size as missing; the rest say once, few, many or name a class of expanded clone.

d_call	clone_size	v_call	j_call	cdr3_aa	cdr3_nt
TRBD2	-	TRBV7-2	TRBJ2-1	CASSLGLARGEQFF	TGTGCCAGCAGCTTGGGACTAGCGAGAGGTGAGCAGTTCTTC
TRBD1	-	TRBV10-3	TRBJ2-2	CAIGRDRGSLSGELFF	TGTGCCATCGGACGGGACAGGGGGAGTTTGAGCGGGGAGCTGTTTTTT
-	-	TRBV19	TRBJ1-1	CASTPWAYTEAFF	TGTGCCAGTACTCCATGGGCGTACACTGAAGCTTTCTTT
-	-	TRBV15	TRBJ1-4	CATSPQRTDRTNEKLFF	TGTGCCACCAGCCCACAAAGGACCGACAGGACTAATGAAAAACTGTTTTTT
-	-	TRBV5-1	TRBJ2-1	CASSLEQATYNEQFF	TGCGCCAGCAGCTTGGAGCAGGCTACTTACAATGAGCAGTTCTTC
TRBD2	-	TRBV4-1	TRBJ2-1	CASSRGLARNEQFF	TGCGCCAGCAGCCGGGGACTAGCGCGGAATGAGCAGTTCTTC
TRBD1	once	TRBV28	TRBJ1-1	CASSLWGTVNTEAFF	TGTGCCAGCAGTTTATGGGGGACAGTGAACACTGAAGCTTTCTTT
TRBD2	-	TRBV28	TRBJ2-3	CASSLAGGGTDTQYF	TGTGCCAGCAGTTTAGCGGGGGGGGGCACAGATACGCAGTATTTT
TRBD2	-	TRBV5-5	TRBJ2-3	CASSLGYGLGASTDTQYF	TGTGCCAGCAGCTTGGGGTACGGACTAGGTGCTAGCACAGATACGCAGTATTTT
-	-	TRBV4-2	TRBJ1-1	CASSQIVGGAQYSAFF	TGTGCCAGCAGCCAAATTGTGGGGGGGGCGCAGTATTCAGCTTTCTTT
-	-	TRBV6-5	TRBJ1-2	CASSVNYGYTF	TGTGCCAGCAGTGTTAACTATGGCTACACCTTC
TRBD1	once	TRBV25-1	TRBJ2-3	CATLRDSVDTQYF	TGTGCCACCCTCCGGGACAGTGTGGATACGCAGTATTTT
TRBD1	-	TRBV10-2	TRBJ1-4	CASSRGGIGEKLFF	TGCGCCAGCAGCAGGGGGGGGATCGGTGAAAAACTGTTTTTT
-	-	TRBV7-3	TRBJ2-3	CASSQGLSTDTQYF	TGTGCCAGCAGCCAAGGCTTAAGCACAGATACGCAGTATTTT
-	-	TRBV5-1	TRBJ1-1	CASSLASGTEAFF	TGCGCCAGCAGCTTGGCCTCGGGCACTGAAGCTTTCTTT
-	-	TRBV7-9	TRBJ2-2	CASSGKNRGRGELFF	TGTGCCAGCAGCGGCAAAAATAGGGGACGCGGGGAGCTGTTTTTT
-	-	TRBV6-5	TRBJ1-6	CASSPIRAGSPLHF	TGTGCCAGCAGCCCAATCAGGGCTGGATCACCCCTCCACTTT
-	few	TRBV10-3	TRBJ1-1	CAIGRQNTEAFF	TGTGCCATCGGACGACAAAACACTGAAGCTTTCTTT
-	-	TRBV5-1	TRBJ2-1	CASSLEDRNNEQFF	TGCGCCAGCAGCTTGGAGGATAGGAACAATGAGCAGTTCTTC
-	-	TRBV21-1	TRBJ1-1	CASSKEGGNTEAFF	TGTGCCAGCAGCAAAGAAGGGGGTAACACTGAAGCTTTCTTT
-	-	TRBV6-5	TRBJ2-7	CASSRGSSYEQYF	TGTGCCAGCTCAAGAGGGAGCTCCTACGAGCAGTACTTC
TRBD1	-	TRBV4-1	TRBJ2-1	CASSHPGQSYEVNEQFF	TGCGCCAGCAGCCACCCGGGACAGTCTTACGAGGTCAATGAGCAGTTCTTC
-	few	TRBV30	TRBJ1-2	CAWGDEKTYGYTF	TGTGCCTGGGGGGACGAAAAGACCTATGGCTACACCTTC
-	-	TRBV7-2	TRBJ1-3	CASSPSSTIYF	TGTGCCAGCAGCCCCTCAAGCACCATATATTTT
-	-	TRBV15	TRBJ2-1	CATSRDQGSNYNEQFF	TGTGCCACCAGCAGAGATCAGGGCAGCAACTACAATGAGCAGTTCTTC
TRBD1	-	TRBV6-5	TRBJ1-6	CASSWNRGHSPLHF	TGTGCCAGCAGTTGGAACAGGGGACATTCACCCCTCCACTTT
-	-	TRBV11-2	TRBJ2-5	CASTLWTAQRGQYF	TGTGCCAGCACCCTCTGGACAGCCCAACGGGGGCAGTACTTC
TRBD2	-	TRBV2	TRBJ2-2	CASRKTGTKDAGELFF	TGTGCCAGCAGAAAAACCGGGACTAAAGACGCCGGGGAGCTGTTTTTT
-	-	TRBV7-3	TRBJ1-1	CASSRQLRTEAFF	TGTGCCAGCAGTAGACAGCTTAGAACTGAAGCTTTCTTT
TRBD1	-	TRBV5-1	TRBJ1-1	CASSLGTGLGSKTEAFF	TGCGCCAGCAGCTTGGGGACAGGGCTGGGGTCCAAAACTGAAGCTTTCTTT
TRBD2	once	TRBV29-1	TRBJ2-1	CSSAMTSGGVGNEQFF	TGCAGCTCCGCTATGACTAGCGGGGGGGTGGGCAATGAGCAGTTCTTC
-	-	TRBV7-2	TRBJ1-1	CASSFGQRNTEAFF	TGTGCCAGCAGCTTTGGACAGAGAAACACTGAAGCTTTCTTT
TRBD2	-	TRBV7-3	TRBJ2-1	CASSPGGLAGESSYNEQFF	TGTGCCAGCAGCCCAGGGGGACTAGCGGGGGAAAGCTCCTACAATGAGCAGTTCTTC
-	-	TRBV6-1	TRBJ1-1	CASSVHGVVGTEAFF	TGTGCCAGCAGTGTCCACGGGGTAGTAGGGACTGAAGCTTTCTTT
-	-	TRBV19	TRBJ2-7	CARSPGPKSF	TGTGCCAGGAGTCCGGGACCCAAGTCCTTC
-	-	TRBV10-3	TRBJ2-7	CAITAGLMDEQYF	TGTGCCATCACTGCGGGGCTGATGGACGAGCAGTACTTC
-	-	TRBV7-3	TRBJ1-1	CASSLARESEAFF	TGTGCCAGCAGCTTAGCCAGGGAGTCTGAAGCTTTCTTT
TRBD1	-	TRBV5-4	TRBJ1-1	CASSPRGLKMNTEAFF	TGTGCCAGCAGCCCAAGGGGGCTGAAAATGAACACTGAAGCTTTCTTT
TRBD1	-	TRBV29-1	TRBJ2-3	CSPPTRQGGDTQYF	TGCAGCCCGCCCACTAGACAGGGCGGAGATACGCAGTATTTT
-	-	TRBV5-4	TRBJ2-2	CASSPRTAGAGTGELFF	TGTGCCAGCAGTCCTCGAACGGCGGGGGCGGGCACCGGGGAGCTGTTTTTT
TRBD1	-	TRBV18	TRBJ1-4	CASSPLPQGQVVKPGEKLFF	TGTGCCAGCTCACCGCTACCCCAGGGACAGGTGGTAAAGCCGGGGGAAAAACTGTTTTTT
TRBD1	-	TRBV5-1	TRBJ2-7	CASSSDGQGPYEQYF	TGCGCCAGCAGCTCGGACGGACAGGGCCCCTACGAGCAGTACTTC
TRBD1	once	TRBV4-3	TRBJ2-7	CASSQQTGLNVEQYF	TGCGCCAGCAGCCAACAGACAGGGCTGAATGTCGAGCAGTACTTC
-	once	TRBV10-3	TRBJ2-5	CAISSVWETQYF	TGTGCCATATCAAGCGTCTGGGAGACCCAGTACTTC
TRBD1	-	TRBV28	TRBJ2-7	CASTFWDRRASYEQYF	TGTGCCAGCACCTTCTGGGACAGGAGGGCTTCCTACGAGCAGTACTTC
-	-	TRBV12-5	TRBJ2-1	CASGFGANTNEQFF	TGTGCTAGTGGTTTTGGGGCCAATACCAATGAGCAGTTCTTC
-	-	TRBV10-3	TRBJ2-1	CAITRIGFANEQFF	TGTGCCATCACGAGGATTGGCTTTGCCAATGAGCAGTTCTTC
TRBD1	-	TRBV5-1	TRBJ2-5	CASSPRDRGREETQYF	TGCGCCAGCAGCCCAAGGGACAGGGGGAGGGAGGAGACCCAGTACTTC
-	-	TRBV10-3	TRBJ2-7	CAISETAIYEQYF	TGTGCCATCAGTGAGACGGCAATCTACGAGCAGTACTTC
TRBD1	-	TRBV6-4	TRBJ1-2	CASSRTGPPGGYTF	TGTGCCAGCAGTCGGACAGGGCCCCCCGGTGGCTACACCTTC
-	-	TRBV7-9	TRBJ2-3	CASSSPGQTTSTDTQYF	TGTGCCAGCAGCTCCCCCGGACAGACAACTAGCACAGATACGCAGTATTTT